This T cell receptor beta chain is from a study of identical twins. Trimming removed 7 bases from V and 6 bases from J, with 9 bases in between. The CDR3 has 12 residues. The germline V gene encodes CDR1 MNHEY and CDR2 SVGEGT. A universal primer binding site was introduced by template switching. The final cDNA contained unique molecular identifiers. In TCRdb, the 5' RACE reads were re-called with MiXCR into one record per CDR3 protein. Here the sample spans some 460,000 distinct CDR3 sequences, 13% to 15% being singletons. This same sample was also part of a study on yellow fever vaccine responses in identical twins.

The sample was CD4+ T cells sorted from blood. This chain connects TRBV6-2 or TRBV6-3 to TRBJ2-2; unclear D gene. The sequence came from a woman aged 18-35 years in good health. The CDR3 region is CASNLSSGELFF. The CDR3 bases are TGTGCCAGCAATCTAAGTTCCGGGGAGCTGTTTTTT.